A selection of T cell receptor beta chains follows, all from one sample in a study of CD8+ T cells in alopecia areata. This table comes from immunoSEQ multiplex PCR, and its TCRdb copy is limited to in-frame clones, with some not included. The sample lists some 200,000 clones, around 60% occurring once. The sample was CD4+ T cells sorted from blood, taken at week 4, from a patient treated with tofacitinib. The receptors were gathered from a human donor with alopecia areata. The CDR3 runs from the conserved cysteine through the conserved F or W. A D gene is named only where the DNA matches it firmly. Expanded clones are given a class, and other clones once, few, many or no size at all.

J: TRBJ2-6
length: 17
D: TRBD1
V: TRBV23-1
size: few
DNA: TGCGCCAGCTTATCCGGGACAGGGGAAGCTGGGGCCAACGTCCTGACTTTC
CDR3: CASLSGTGEAGANVLTF

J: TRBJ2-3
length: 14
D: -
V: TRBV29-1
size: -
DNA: TGCAGCGTTGCGGGCCGCTATTCCCCAGATACGCAGTATTTT
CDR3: CSVAGRYSPDTQYF

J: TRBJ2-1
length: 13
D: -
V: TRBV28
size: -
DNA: TGTGCCAGCAGTTTTTGGCAGTCCAATGAGCAGTTCTTC
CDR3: CASSFWQSNEQFF

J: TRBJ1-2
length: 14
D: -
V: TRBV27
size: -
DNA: TGTGCCAGCAGTTTGTCCCGAGCTAACTATGGCTACACCTTC
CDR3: CASSLSRANYGYTF

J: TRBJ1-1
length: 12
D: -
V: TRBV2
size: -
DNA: TGTGCCAGCAGTGAACAGGGCAGTGAAGCTTTCTTT
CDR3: CASSEQGSEAFF

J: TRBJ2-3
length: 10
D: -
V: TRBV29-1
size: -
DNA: TGCAGCGTTGGTGAAGATACGCAGTATTTT
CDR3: CSVGEDTQYF

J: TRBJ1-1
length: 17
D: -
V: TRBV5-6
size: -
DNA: TGTGCCAGCAGCTTGGCCGGGACGAATAAAATGAACACTGAAGCTTTCTTT
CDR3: CASSLAGTNKMNTEAFF

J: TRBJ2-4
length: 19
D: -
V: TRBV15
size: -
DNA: TGTGCCACCAGCAGAGATCTAGTGGGGTGGGATCTAGCCAAAAACATTCAGTACTTC
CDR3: CATSRDLVGWDLAKNIQYF

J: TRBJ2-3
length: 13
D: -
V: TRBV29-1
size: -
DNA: TGCAGCGTTGAGATTCGGGGCACAGATACGCAGTATTTT
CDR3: CSVEIRGTDTQYF

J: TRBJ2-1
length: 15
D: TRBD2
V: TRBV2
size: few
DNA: TGTGCCAGCAGTGAACGACTAGCGGAATACAATGAGCAGTTCTTC
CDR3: CASSERLAEYNEQFF

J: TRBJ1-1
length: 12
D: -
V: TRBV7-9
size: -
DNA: TGTGCCAGCGGCAGGGCGAACACTGAAGCTTTCTTT
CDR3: CASGRANTEAFF

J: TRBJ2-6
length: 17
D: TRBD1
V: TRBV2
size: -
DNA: TGTGCCAGCAGCGAAGACAGGGGGAGCTCTGGGGCCAACGTCCTGACTTTC
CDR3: CASSEDRGSSGANVLTF

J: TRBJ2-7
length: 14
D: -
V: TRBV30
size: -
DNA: TGTGCCTGGGCACCGGGACGGCCTGAACGGGAGCAGTACTTC
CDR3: CAWAPGRPEREQYF

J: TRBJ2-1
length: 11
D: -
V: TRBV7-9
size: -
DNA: TGTGCCAGCAGCATAGGTCGAGAGCAGTTCTTC
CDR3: CASSIGREQFF

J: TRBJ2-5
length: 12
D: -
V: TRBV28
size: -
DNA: TGTGCCAGCAGTTCCAGGGTGAGGACCCAGTACTTC
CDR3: CASSSRVRTQYF

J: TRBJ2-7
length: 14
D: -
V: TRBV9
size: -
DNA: TGTGCCAGCAGCGTAGCGGCGGACTCCTACGAGCAGTACTTC
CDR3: CASSVAADSYEQYF

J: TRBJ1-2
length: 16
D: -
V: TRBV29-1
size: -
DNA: TGCAGCGTTGAAGATGTAAGGCAGCCCCCGTACTATGGCTACACCTTC
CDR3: CSVEDVRQPPYYGYTF

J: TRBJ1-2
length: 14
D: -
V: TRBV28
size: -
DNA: TGTGCCAGCAGTTTCGGATCAGATAACTATGGCTACACCTTC
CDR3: CASSFGSDNYGYTF

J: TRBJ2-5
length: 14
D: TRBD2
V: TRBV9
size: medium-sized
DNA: TGTGCCAGCAGCGCCCGGACTAGCGGAGAGACCCAGTACTTC
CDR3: CASSARTSGETQYF

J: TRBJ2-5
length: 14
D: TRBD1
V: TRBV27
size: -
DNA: TGTGCCAGCAGTGCCCTAGGGGGCCTGGAGACCCAGTACTTC
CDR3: CASSALGGLETQYF

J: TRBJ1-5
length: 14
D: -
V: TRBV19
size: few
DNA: TGTGCCAGTAGTAGGGCGGCTCGCAATCAGCCCCAGCATTTT
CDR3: CASSRAARNQPQHF

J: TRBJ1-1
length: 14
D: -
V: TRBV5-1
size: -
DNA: TGCGCCAGCAGCTTCGGGGGAGACAACACTGAAGCTTTCTTT
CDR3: CASSFGGDNTEAFF

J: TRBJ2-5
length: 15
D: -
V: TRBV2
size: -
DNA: TGTGCCAGCAGTGAATTGACGGGAAGCCAAGAGACCCAGTACTTC
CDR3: CASSELTGSQETQYF

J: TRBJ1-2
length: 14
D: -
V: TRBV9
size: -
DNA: TGTGCCAGCAGCCCGGTTGGGCTTAACTATGGCTACACCTTC
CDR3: CASSPVGLNYGYTF

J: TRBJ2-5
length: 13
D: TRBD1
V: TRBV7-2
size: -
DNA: TGTGCCAGCAGCTTAGGGACAGGAGAGACCCAGTACTTC
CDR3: CASSLGTGETQYF

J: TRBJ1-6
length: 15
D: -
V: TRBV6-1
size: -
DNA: TGTGCCAGCAGTGAAGAGGGACTTATAAATTCACCCCTCCACTTT
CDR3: CASSEEGLINSPLHF

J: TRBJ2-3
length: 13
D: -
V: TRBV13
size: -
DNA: TGTGCCAGCGGTCTACAGGGCACAGATACGCAGTATTTT
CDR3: CASGLQGTDTQYF

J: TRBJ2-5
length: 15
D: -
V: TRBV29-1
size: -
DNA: TGCAGCGTTGGTTTGACAGATACGATTCAAGAGACCCAGTACTTC
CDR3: CSVGLTDTIQETQYF

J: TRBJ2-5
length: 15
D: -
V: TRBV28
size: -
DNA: TGTGCCAGCAGTTTGGGGATCTTGGGGGGAGAGACCCAGTACTTC
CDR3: CASSLGILGGETQYF

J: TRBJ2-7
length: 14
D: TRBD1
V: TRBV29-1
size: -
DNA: TGCAGCGCAAATACCCGGGACAGGGGACTCGAGCAGTACTTC
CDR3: CSANTRDRGLEQYF

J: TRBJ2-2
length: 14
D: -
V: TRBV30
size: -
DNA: TGTGCCTGGAGTTTAACAGGGAACACCGGGGAGCTGTTTTTT
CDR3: CAWSLTGNTGELFF

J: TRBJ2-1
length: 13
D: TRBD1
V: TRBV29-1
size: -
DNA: TGCAGCGTCGCAGACAGGGGGCCCAATGAGCAGTTCTTC
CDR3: CSVADRGPNEQFF

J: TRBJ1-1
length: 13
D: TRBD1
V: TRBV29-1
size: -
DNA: TGCAGCGCCCTGGACAGGCAGAACACTGAAGCTTTCTTT
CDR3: CSALDRQNTEAFF

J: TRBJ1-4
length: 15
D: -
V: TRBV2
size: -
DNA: TGTGCCAGCAGTGAAGATCAGGGGATAAATGAAAAACTGTTTTTT
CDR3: CASSEDQGINEKLFF

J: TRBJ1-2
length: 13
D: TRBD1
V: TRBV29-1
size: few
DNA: TGCAGCGTTCTTCTGGACAGGGACTATGGCTACACCTTC
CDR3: CSVLLDRDYGYTF

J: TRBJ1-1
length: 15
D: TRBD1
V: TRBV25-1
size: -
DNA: TGTGCCGGCAGTGAAGGGACAGGGGTGGGCACTGAAGCTTTCTTT
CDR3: CAGSEGTGVGTEAFF

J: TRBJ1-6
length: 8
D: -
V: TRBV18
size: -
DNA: TGTGCCAGCTTAACCCTCCACTTT
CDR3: CASLTLHF

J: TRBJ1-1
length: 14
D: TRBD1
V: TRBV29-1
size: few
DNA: TGCAGCGTTGATCTCCGGGACAGGGGGTTGGTAGCTTTCTTT
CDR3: CSVDLRDRGLVAFF

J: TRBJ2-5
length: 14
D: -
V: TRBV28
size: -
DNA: TGTGCCAGCCGGAAGGGGGAATGGGTTGGGCCCCAGTACTTC
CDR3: CASRKGEWVGPQYF

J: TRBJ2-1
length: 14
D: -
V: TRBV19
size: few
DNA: TGTGCCAGTAGTACCAGATCCAACTACAATGAGCAGTTCTTC
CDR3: CASSTRSNYNEQFF

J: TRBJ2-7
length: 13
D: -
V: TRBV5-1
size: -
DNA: TGCGCCAGCAGCTTGGACAGGGCGAGAGAGCAGTACTTC
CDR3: CASSLDRAREQYF

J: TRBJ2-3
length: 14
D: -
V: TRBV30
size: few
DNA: TGTGCCTGGAGTGTTCCGGGACGGGCTCACGGGCAGTATTTT
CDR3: CAWSVPGRAHGQYF